This TCR beta chain was identified during a study of T cells in localized non-small cell lung cancer. Points from the study as a whole: Among the tissues sampled, uninvolved adjacent lung had the highest T cell clonality, above tumor.

Clones were sequenced by immunoSEQ multiplex PCR, and TCRdb holds only the in-frame ones, with some missing. This table holds about 1,700 clones, over 25% found once. Germline CDR1 LNHDA, CDR2 SQIVND (reference sequence). V trimming: 1 base; J trimming: 0 bases; junction bases outside the gene matches: 0. The length of the CDR3 is 15 residues. Only a few counts were recorded for this clone. The antigen is undetermined. The genes are TRBV19 and TRBJ1-1; 9 nucleotides line up with TRBD1. Here the sequenced sample was lung tumor tissue, taken before any cancer treatment. The sequence came from a male donor at least 60 years old with stage II squamous cell lung carcinoma. The CDR3 DNA follows: TGTGCCAGTAGTATAGGGACAGGGGTGAACACTGAAGCTTTCTTT. Residues: CASSIGTGVNTEAFF.